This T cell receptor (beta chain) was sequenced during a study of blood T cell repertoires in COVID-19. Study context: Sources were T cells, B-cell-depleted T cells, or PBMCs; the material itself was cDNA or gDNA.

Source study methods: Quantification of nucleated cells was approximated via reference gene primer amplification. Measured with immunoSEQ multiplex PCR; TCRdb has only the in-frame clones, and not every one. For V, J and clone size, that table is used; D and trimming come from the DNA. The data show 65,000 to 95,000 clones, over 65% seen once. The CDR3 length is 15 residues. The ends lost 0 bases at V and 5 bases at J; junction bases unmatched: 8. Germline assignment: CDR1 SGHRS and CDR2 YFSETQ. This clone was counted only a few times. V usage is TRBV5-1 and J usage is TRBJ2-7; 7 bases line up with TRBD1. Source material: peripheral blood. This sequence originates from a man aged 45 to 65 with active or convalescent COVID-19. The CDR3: CASSLAVQGSDEQYF. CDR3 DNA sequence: TGCGCCAGCAGCTTGGCCGTACAGGGGTCAGACGAGCAGTACTTC.